This T cell receptor (beta chain) originates from a study of T-cell reconstitution after alpha-beta-depleted transplantation in children. Ten or more counts support this clonotype. Its matching antigen is unknown. Notes on the study in general: Where some patients showed high TCRbeta diversity at day 60, it came from recipient T cells and thymic progenitors that had survived. Diversity and T-cell counts at one year after transplant derived mostly from new T cells.

As it was prepared, the TCRbeta library received unique molecular identifiers. MiXCR, run by TCRdb on the PCR reads, gives a single entry per CDR3 protein. Among fewer than 350,000 distinct CDR3 sequences, around 7.1% were seen once, and the ten largest hold around 9.8%. This CDR3 spans 14 amino acids. V was pared by 3 bases and J by 7 bases, with 13 bases between. Germline assignment: CDR1 LNHNV and CDR2 YYDKDF (reference sequence). Specimen: peripheral blood, collected 360 days after TCRalphabeta/CD19-depleted stem cell transplant. This sequence joins TRBV15 and TRBJ2-1, with a possible D match to TRBD2 (5 bases). This receptor was taken from a female patient aged 2-9 years who had a stem cell transplant for Fanconi anemia, so the T cells may come from the graft donor. CDR3 DNA sequence: TGTGCCACCAGCAGGGACTCGTCTGAGAATGAGCAGTTCTTC. Translating gives CATSRDSSENEQFF.